Listed below are T cell receptor beta chains from one sample, sequenced in a study of T cell clonotyping in hematopoietic cell transplantation. Here immunoSEQ multiplex PCR was the method, and the copy in TCRdb shows in-frame clones only, minus some. Of about 41,000 clones in the sample, 85% were seen once. The sequenced sample was peripheral blood mononuclear cells, obtained before stem cell transplant. The receptors stem from a man aged 55 to 69 with acute myeloid leukemia. Some clones in this sample may be carry-over from other donors' samples. Each CDR3 is given with its conserved first and last residue. A D gene is named only where the DNA matches it firmly.

J gene: TRBJ1-2; D gene: .; V gene: TRBV9; CDR3 length: 12; CDR3 DNA: TGTGCCAGCAGCGTAACCGATTATGGCTACACCTTC; CDR3 protein: CASSVTDYGYTF
J gene: TRBJ1-1; D gene: TRBD1; V gene: TRBV28; CDR3 length: 14; CDR3 DNA: TGTGCCAGCAGTTTAGACAGGGTGGGCACTGAAGCTTTCTTT; CDR3 protein: CASSLDRVGTEAFF
J gene: TRBJ2-7; D gene: TRBD2; V gene: TRBV19; CDR3 length: 16; CDR3 DNA: TGTGCCAGTAGTCCCCGGGGAGCGGGGGGCTCCTACGAGCAGTACTTC; CDR3 protein: CASSPRGAGGSYEQYF
J gene: TRBJ1-2; D gene: .; V gene: TRBV28; CDR3 length: 12; CDR3 DNA: TGTGCCAGCAGTTGGGGTAACTATGGCTACACCTTC; CDR3 protein: CASSWGNYGYTF
J gene: TRBJ1-1; D gene: TRBD1; V gene: TRBV28; CDR3 length: 14; CDR3 DNA: TGTGCCAGCACAGAGATTAGGGGGCTTACTGAAGCTTTCTTT; CDR3 protein: CASTEIRGLTEAFF
J gene: TRBJ1-6; D gene: .; V gene: TRBV7-2; CDR3 length: 13; CDR3 DNA: TGTGCCAGCAGCTTAGTGGGACTCCACACCCTCCACTTT; CDR3 protein: CASSLVGLHTLHF
J gene: TRBJ2-7; D gene: .; V gene: TRBV6-6; CDR3 length: 16; CDR3 DNA: TGTGCCAGCAGTTACCCGGGGGAACGAGGAACCTACGAGCAGTACTTC; CDR3 protein: CASSYPGERGTYEQYF
J gene: TRBJ1-6; D gene: .; V gene: TRBV1; CDR3 length: 17; CDR3 DNA: TGCACCAGCAGCCAAGAAGGCGGACGCTCCTATAATTCACCCCTCCACTTT; CDR3 protein: CTSSQEGGRSYNSPLHF
J gene: TRBJ2-7; D gene: .; V gene: TRBV27; CDR3 length: 14; CDR3 DNA: TGTGCCAGCAGTTTAATCGGGGGGCGCGTCGAGCAGTACTTC; CDR3 protein: CASSLIGGRVEQYF
J gene: TRBJ1-5; D gene: TRBD1; V gene: TRBV2; CDR3 length: 14; CDR3 DNA: TGTGCCAGCACCGACAGGGGTGGCAATCAGCCCCAGCATTTT; CDR3 protein: CASTDRGGNQPQHF
J gene: TRBJ2-7; D gene: .; V gene: TRBV4-1; CDR3 length: 14; CDR3 DNA: TGCGCCAGCAGCCAACTTTCAGGATCCTACGAGCAGTACTTC; CDR3 protein: CASSQLSGSYEQYF
J gene: TRBJ2-7; D gene: TRBD2; V gene: TRBV9; CDR3 length: 18; CDR3 DNA: TGTGCCAGCAGCCCCGAGGGACTAGCGGGGGAACGCTCCTACGAGCAGTACTTC; CDR3 protein: CASSPEGLAGERSYEQYF
J gene: TRBJ1-2; D gene: .; V gene: TRBV5-4; CDR3 length: 15; CDR3 DNA: TGTGCCAGCAGGTCCTGGGGGAGGGGATCATATGGCTACACCTTC; CDR3 protein: CASRSWGRGSYGYTF
J gene: TRBJ2-3; D gene: .; V gene: TRBV19; CDR3 length: 14; CDR3 DNA: TGTGCCAGTAGTACTCAAATCCCCACAGATACGCAGTATTTT; CDR3 protein: CASSTQIPTDTQYF
J gene: TRBJ2-7; D gene: .; V gene: TRBV5-4; CDR3 length: 14; CDR3 DNA: TGTGCCAGCAGTTACCCGGGGACGGCTTACGAGCAGTACTTC; CDR3 protein: CASSYPGTAYEQYF
J gene: TRBJ1-2; D gene: .; V gene: TRBV4-3; CDR3 length: 15; CDR3 DNA: TGCGCCAGCAGCCAACCGGGGGGGCGCGGCTATGGCTACACCTTC; CDR3 protein: CASSQPGGRGYGYTF
J gene: TRBJ2-1; D gene: .; V gene: TRBV25-1; CDR3 length: 13; CDR3 DNA: TGTGCCAGCAGTGAACCATGGGACAATGAGCAGTTCTTC; CDR3 protein: CASSEPWDNEQFF